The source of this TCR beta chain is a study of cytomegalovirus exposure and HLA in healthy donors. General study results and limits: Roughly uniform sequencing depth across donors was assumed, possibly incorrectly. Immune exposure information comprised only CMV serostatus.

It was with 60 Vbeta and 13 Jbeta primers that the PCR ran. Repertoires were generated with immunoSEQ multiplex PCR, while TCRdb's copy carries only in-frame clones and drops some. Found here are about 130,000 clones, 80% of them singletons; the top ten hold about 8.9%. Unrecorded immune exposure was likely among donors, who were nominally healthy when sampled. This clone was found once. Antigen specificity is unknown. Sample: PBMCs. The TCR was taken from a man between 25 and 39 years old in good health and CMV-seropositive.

The CDR3 loop reads CASKGLAGLETGELFF. The CDR3 DNA is TGCGCCAGCAAGGGACTAGCGGGGTTGGAAACCGGGGAGCTGTTTTTT. This sequence joins TRBV5-1 and TRBJ2-2; the match to TRBD2 covers 13 bases. The junction had 7 bases not matched to a gene; V was cut back by 6 bases and J by 5 bases. The CDR3 loop spans 16 amino acids. Per the germline V gene, CDR1 is SGHRS and CDR2 is YFSETQ.